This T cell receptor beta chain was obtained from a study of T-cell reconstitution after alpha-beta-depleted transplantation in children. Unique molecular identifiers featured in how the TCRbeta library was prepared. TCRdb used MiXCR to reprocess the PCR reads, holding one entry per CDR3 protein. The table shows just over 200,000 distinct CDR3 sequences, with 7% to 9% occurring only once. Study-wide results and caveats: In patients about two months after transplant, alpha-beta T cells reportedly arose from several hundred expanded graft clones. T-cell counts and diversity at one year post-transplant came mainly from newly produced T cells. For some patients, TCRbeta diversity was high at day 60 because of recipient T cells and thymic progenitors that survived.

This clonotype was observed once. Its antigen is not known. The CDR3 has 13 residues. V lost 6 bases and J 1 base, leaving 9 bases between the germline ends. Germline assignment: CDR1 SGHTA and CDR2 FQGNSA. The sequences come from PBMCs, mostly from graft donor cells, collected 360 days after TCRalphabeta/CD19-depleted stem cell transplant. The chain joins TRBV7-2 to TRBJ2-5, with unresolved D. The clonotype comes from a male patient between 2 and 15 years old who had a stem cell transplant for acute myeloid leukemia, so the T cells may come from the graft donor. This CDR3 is CASRPLSQETQYF. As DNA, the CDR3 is TGTGCCAGCAGGCCTCTCAGCCAAGAGACCCAGTACTTC.